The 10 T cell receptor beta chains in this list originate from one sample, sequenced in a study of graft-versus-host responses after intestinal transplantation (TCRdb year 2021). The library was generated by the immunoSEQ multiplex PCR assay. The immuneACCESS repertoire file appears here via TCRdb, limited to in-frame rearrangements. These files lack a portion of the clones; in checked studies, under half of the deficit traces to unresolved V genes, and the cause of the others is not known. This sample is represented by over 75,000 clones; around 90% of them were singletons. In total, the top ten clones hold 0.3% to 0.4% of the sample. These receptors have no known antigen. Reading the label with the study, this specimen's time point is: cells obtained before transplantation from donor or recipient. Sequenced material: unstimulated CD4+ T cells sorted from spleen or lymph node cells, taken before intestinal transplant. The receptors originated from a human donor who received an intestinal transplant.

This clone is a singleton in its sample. This CDR3 reads CASSLGPTAGNTIYF. In DNA form, the CDR3 reads TGTGCCAGCAGCTTAGGGCCGACAGCCGGAAACACCATATATTTT. The V gene is TRBV7-6, the J gene TRBJ1-3; D perhaps matches TRBD1 (5 bases). The V and J ends lost 1 base and 4 bases respectively, with 11 bases between them. From germline, CDR1 is SGHVS and CDR2 FNYEAQ. The CDR3 extends over 15 amino acids.

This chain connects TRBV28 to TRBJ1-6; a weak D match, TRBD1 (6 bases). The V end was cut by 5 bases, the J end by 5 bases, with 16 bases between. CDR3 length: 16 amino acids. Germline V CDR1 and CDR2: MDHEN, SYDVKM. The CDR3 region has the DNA TGTGCCAGCAGTAAGATCGACAGGCGAAATAATTCACCCCTCCACTTT. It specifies CASSKIDRRNNSPLHF.

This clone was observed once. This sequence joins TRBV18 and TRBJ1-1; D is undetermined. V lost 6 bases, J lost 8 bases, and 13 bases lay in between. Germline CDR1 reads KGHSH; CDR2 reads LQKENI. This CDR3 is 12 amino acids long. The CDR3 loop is CASSADTREAFF. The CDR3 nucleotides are TGTGCCAGCTCCGCCGATACGAGGGAAGCTTTCTTT.

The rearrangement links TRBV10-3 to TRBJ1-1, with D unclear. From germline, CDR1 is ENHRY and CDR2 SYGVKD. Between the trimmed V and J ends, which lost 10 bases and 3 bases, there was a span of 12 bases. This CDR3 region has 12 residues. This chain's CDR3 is CATRSFDTEAFF. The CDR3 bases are TGTGCCACCCGGTCCTTCGACACTGAAGCTTTCTTT.

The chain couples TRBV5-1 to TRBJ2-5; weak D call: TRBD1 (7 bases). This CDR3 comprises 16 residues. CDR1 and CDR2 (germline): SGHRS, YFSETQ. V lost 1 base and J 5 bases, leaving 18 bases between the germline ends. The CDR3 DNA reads TGCGCCAGCAGCTTGAGTGTTCGGGCAGGGGGGGAGACCCAGTACTTC. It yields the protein CASSLSVRAGGETQYF. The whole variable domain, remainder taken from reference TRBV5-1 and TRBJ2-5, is KAGVTQTPRYLIKTRGQQVTLSCSPISGHRSVSWYQQTPGQGLQFLFEYFSETQRNKGNFPGRFSGRQFSNSRSEMNVSTLELGDSALYLCASSLSVRAGGETQYFGPGTRLLVL.

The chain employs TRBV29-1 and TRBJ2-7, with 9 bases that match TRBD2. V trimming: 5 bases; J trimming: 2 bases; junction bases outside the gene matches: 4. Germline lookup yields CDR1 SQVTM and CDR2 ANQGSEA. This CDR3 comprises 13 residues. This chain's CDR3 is CSVSGRLTYEQYF. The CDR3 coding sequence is TGCAGCGTTAGCGGGAGGTTAACCTACGAGCAGTACTTC.

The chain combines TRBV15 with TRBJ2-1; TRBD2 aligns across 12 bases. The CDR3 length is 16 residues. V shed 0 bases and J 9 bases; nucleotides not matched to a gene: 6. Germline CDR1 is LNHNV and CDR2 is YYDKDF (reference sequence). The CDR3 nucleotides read TGTGCCACCAGCAGAGATCCTAGCGGGGGGGGAGGTGAGCAGTTCTTC. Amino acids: CATSRDPSGGGGEQFF. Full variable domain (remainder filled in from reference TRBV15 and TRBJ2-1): DAMVIQNPRYQVTQFGKPVTLSCSQTLNHNVMYWYQQKSSQAPKLLFHYYDKDFNNEADTPDNFQSRRPNTSFCFLDIRSPGLGDTAMYLCATSRDPSGGGGEQFFGPGTRLTVL.

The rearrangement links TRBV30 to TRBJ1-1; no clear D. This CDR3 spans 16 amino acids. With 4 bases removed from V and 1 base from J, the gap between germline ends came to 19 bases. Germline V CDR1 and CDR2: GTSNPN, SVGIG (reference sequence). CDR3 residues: CAWILSSGLQNTEAFF. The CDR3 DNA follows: TGTGCCTGGATCCTGTCGTCGGGTCTGCAGAACACTGAAGCTTTCTTT.

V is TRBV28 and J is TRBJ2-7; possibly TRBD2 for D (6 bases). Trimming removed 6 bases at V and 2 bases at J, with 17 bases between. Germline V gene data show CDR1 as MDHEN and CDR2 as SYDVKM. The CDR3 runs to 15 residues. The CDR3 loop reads CASSRTVGRAYEQYF. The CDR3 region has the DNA TGTGCCAGCAGCCGGACGGTCGGGAGAGCCTACGAGCAGTACTTC.

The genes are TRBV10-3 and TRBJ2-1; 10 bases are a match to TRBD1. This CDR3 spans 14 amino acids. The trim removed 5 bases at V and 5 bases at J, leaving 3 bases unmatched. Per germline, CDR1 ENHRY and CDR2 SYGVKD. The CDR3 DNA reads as TGTGCCATCAGTTACGGGACAGGGGACAATGAGCAGTTCTTC. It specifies CAISYGTGDNEQFF.